What follows describes a single TCR beta chain. This sample is drawn from a study of cytomegalovirus exposure and HLA in healthy donors. The PCR had 60 Vbeta and 13 Jbeta primers. Here immunoSEQ multiplex PCR was the method, and the copy in TCRdb shows in-frame clones only, minus some. The sample holds over 150,000 clones; approximately 85% are singletons and the top ten take less than 2%. The CDR3 sequence is 15 residues long. Germline assignment: CDR1 LGHNT and CDR2 FRNRAP. V was cut by 0 bases and J by 6 bases, with 13 bases left in between. V is TRBV12-5 and J is TRBJ2-3; the D gene is possibly TRBD2 (7 bases). The clonotype comes from a girl aged 10 to 17 in good health and CMV-seropositive. The specimen sequenced was PBMCs. The CDR3 sequence is CASGLVRGGGDTQYF. The DNA for the CDR3 is TGTGCTAGTGGTTTGGTAAGGGGAGGGGGGGATACGCAGTATTTT.